The sequence of this TCR beta chain was determined in a study of blood T cell repertoires in COVID-19. Overall study: COVID-19 samples from acute and convalescent phases originated in the United States, Italy and Spain. From T cells, B-cell-depleted T cells, or PBMCs came the material, which was cDNA or gDNA.

As processed by the authors: By means of reference gene primer amplification, nucleated cell counts were estimated. Repertoires were generated with immunoSEQ multiplex PCR, while TCRdb's copy carries only in-frame clones and drops some. V and J calls and clone size are given by that table; D and trimming were obtained from the DNA. The sample shows approximately 450,000 clones, 75% to 90% of them seen only once. Per germline, CDR1 DFQATT and CDR2 SNEGSKA (reference sequence). The CDR3 runs to 14 residues. V lost 6 bases to trimming and J lost 7 bases; unmatched junction nucleotides: 10. V usage is TRBV20-1 and J usage is TRBJ2-5; 11 bases are a match to TRBD2. The specimen sequenced was peripheral blood. This sequence was found in a woman younger than 45 with acute or convalescent COVID-19. Here the CDR3 DNA reads TGCAGTGCCAGTCTAGCGGGGGGACGAAGGACCCAGTACTTC. Protein product: CSASLAGGRRTQYF.